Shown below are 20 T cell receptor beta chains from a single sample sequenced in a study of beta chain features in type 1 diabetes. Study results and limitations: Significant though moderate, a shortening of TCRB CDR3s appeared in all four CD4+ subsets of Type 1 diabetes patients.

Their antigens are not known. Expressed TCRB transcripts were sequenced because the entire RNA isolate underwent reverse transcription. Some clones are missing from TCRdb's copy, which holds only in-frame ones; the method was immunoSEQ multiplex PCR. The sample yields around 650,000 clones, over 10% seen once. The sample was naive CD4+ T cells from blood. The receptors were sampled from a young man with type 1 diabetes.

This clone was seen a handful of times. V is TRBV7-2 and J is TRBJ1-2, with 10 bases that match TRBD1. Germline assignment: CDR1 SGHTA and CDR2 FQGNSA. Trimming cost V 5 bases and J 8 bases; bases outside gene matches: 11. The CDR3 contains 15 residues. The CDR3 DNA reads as TGTGCCAGCAGCCGGGCACCGGGACAGGGGAACGGCTACACCTTC. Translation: CASSRAPGQGNGYTF.

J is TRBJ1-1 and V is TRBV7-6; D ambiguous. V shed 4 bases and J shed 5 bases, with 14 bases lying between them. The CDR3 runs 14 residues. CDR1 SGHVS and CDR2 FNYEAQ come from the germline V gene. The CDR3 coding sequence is TGTGCCAGCAGCTCTACTAACAGCGGGACTGAAGCTTTCTTT. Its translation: CASSSTNSGTEAFF.

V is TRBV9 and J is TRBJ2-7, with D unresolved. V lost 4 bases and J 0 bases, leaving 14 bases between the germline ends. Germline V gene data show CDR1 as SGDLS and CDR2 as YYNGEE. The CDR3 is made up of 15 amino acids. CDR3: CASSPRTVSSYEQYF. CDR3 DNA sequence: TGTGCCAGCAGCCCCCGGACGGTGAGCTCCTACGAGCAGTACTTC.

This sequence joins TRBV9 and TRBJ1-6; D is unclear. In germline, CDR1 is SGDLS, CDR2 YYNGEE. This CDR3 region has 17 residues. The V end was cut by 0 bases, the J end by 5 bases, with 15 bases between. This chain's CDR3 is CASSVASVSQNNSPLHF. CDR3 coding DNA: TGTGCCAGCAGCGTAGCTTCGGTCAGTCAAAATAATTCACCCCTCCACTTT.

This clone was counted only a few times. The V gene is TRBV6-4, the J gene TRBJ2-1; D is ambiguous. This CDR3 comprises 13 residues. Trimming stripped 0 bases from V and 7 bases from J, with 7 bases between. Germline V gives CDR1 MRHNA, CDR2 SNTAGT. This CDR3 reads CASSDSGSNEQFF. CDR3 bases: TGTGCCAGCAGTGACTCAGGTAGTAATGAGCAGTTCTTC.

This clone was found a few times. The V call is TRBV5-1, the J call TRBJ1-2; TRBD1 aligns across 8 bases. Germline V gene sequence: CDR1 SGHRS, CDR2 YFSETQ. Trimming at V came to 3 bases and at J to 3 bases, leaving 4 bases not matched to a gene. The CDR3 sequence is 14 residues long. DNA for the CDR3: TGCGCCAGCAGCTCCGGGACAGGAGACTATGGCTACACCTTC. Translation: CASSSGTGDYGYTF.

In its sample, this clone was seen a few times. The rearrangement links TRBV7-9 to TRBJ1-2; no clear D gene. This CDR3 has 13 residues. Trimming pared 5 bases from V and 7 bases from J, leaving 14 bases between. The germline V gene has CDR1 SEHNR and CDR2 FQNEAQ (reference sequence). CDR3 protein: CASSAEETRGYTF. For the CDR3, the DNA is TGTGCCAGCAGCGCAGAGGAGACCCGTGGCTACACCTTC.

CDR3 sequence (DNA): TGTGCCAGCCAAGTACGGGTGGGCAATCAGCCCCAGCATTTT. Translating it yields CASQVRVGNQPQHF. The chain is built from TRBV2 and TRBJ1-5; D not certain. Germline lookup yields CDR1 SNHLY and CDR2 FYNNEI. This CDR3 comprises 14 residues. Trimming stripped 8 bases from V and 2 bases from J, with 13 bases between.

CDR3 region: CASSLPRHKSSYNEQFF. For the CDR3, the DNA is TGTGCCAGCAGCTTACCACGACACAAAAGCTCCTACAATGAGCAGTTCTTC. The V and J genes are TRBV7-2 and TRBJ2-1; D gene ambiguous. The V end was cut by 2 bases, the J end by 0 bases, with 14 bases between. The CDR3 has 17 residues. Germline V lookup: CDR1 SGHTA, CDR2 FQGNSA.

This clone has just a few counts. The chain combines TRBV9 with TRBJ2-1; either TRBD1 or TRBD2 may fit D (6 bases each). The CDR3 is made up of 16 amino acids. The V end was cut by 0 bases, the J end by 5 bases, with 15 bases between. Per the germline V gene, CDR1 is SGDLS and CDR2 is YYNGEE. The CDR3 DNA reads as TGTGCCAGCAGCGTAGAGGGGGGTAAATTTGACAATGAGCAGTTCTTC. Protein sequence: CASSVEGGKFDNEQFF.

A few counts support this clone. The chain's CDR3 is CASMTGIGTGELFF. As DNA, the CDR3 is TGTGCCAGCATGACAGGGATCGGTACCGGGGAGCTGTTTTTT. This chain uses TRBV6-5 with TRBJ2-2, with TRBD1 matching over 7 bases. The germline V gene encodes CDR1 MNHEY and CDR2 SVGAGI. The J segment lost 5 bases and the V segment lost 7 bases, leaving 7 bases of the junction unmatched. The CDR3 covers 14 residues.

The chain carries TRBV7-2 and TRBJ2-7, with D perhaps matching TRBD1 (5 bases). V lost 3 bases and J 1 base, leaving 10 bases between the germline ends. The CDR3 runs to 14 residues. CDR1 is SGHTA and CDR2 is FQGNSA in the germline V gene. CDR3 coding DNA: TGTGCCAGCAGCTTCGTAACAGGATCCTACGAGCAGTACTTC. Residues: CASSFVTGSYEQYF. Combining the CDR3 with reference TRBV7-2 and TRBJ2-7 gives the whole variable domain GAGVSQSPSNKVTEKGKDVELRCDPISGHTALYWYRQSLGQGLEFLIYFQGNSAPDKSGLPSDRFSAERTGGSVSTLTIQRTQQEDSAVYLCASSFVTGSYEQYFGPGTRLTVT.

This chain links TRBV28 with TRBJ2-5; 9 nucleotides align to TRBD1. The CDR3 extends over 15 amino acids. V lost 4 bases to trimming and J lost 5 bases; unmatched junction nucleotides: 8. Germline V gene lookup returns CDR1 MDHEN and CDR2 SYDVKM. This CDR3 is CASSSSGQGWETQYF. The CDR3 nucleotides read TGTGCCAGCAGTTCCTCGGGACAGGGTTGGGAGACCCAGTACTTC. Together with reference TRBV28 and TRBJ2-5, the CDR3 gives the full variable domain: DVKVTQSSRYLVKRTGEKVFLECVQDMDHENMFWYRQDPGLGLRLIYFSYDVKMKEKGDIPEGYSVSREKKERFSLILESASTNQTSMYLCASSSSGQGWETQYFGPGTRLLVL.

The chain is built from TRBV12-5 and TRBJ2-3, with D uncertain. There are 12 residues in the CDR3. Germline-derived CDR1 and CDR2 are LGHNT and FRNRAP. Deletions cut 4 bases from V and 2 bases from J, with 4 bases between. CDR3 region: CASGSLTDTQYF. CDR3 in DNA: TGTGCTAGTGGTTCCCTCACAGATACGCAGTATTTT.

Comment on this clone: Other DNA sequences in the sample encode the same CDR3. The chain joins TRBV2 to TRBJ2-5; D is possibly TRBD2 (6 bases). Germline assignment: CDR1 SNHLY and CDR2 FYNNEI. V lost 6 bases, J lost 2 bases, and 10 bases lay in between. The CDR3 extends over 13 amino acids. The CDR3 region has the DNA TGTGCCAGCAGCGGGACTGCTCAAGAGACCCAGTACTTC. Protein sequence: CASSGTAQETQYF. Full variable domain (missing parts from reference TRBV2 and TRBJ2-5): EPEVTQTPSHQVTQMGQEVILRCVPISNHLYFYWYRQILGQKVEFLVSFYNNEISEKSEIFDDQFSVERPDGSNFTLKIRSTKLEDSAMYFCASSGTAQETQYFGPGTRLLVL.

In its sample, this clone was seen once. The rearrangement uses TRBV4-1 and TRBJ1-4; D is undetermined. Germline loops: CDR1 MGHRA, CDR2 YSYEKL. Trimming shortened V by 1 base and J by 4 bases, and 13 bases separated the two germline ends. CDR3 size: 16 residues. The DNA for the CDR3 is TGCGCCAGCAGCCAAGCTGGGATCCCGGGTAATGAAAAACTGTTTTTT. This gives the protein CASSQAGIPGNEKLFF.

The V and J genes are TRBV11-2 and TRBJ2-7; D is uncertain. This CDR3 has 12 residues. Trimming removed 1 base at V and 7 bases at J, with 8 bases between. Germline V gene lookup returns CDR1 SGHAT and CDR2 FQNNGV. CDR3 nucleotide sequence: TGTGCCAGCAGCTTAGGACCGCAGGAGCAGTACTTC. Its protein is CASSLGPQEQYF.

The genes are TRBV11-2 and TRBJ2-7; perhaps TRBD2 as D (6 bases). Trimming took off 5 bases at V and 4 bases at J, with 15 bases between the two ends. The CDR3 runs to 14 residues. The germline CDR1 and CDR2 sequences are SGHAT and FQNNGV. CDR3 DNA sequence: TGTGCCAGCAGCCCCACCCTCGCGGGGTACGAGCAGTACTTC. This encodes CASSPTLAGYEQYF.

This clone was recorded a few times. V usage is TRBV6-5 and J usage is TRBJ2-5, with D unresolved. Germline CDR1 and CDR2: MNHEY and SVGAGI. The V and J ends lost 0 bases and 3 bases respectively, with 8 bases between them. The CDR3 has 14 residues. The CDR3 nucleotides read TGTGCCAGCAGTTACTCGAGGTTCAAAGAGACCCAGTACTTC. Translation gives CASSYSRFKETQYF.

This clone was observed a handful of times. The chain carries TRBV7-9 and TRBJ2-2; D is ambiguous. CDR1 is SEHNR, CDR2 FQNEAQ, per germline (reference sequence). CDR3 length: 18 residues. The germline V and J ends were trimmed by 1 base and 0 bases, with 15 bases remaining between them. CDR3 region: CASSLEGLRPTNTGELFF. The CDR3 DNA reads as TGTGCCAGCAGCTTAGAGGGTCTCCGACCTACGAACACCGGGGAGCTGTTTTTT.